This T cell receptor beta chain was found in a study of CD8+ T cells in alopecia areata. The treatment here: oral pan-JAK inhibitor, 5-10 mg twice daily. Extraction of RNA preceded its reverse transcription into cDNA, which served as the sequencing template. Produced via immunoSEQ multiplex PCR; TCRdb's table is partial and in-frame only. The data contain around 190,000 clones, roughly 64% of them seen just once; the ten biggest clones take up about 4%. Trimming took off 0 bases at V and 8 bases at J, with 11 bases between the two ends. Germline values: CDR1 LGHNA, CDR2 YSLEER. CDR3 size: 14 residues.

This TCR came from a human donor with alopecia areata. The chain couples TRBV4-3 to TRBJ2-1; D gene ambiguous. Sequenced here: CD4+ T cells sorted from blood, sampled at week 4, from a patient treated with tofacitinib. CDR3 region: CASSQDPSTHEQFF. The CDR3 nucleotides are TGCGCCAGCAGCCAAGATCCGAGTACCCATGAGCAGTTCTTC.